The source of this T cell receptor beta chain is a study of T cells in Graves' hyperthyroidism and ophthalmopathy. Researchers amplified the TCR beta CDR3 regions from RNA transcripts. HTBI primers were the set used in a first-round RT-PCR of the TCR CDR3. Via MiXCR, TCRdb re-called the multiplex PCR reads, giving one row per CDR3 protein. The table has approximately 600,000 distinct CDR3 sequences, around 20% seen once. The sequence derives from a young man with Graves' ophthalmopathy. The sequenced sample consisted of blood.

CDR3 DNA sequence: TGCGCCAGCAGGGGACGGACAGTGGAAGAGACCCAGTACTTC. Translated: CASRGRTVEETQYF. This chain uses TRBV4-1 with TRBJ2-5, with D perhaps TRBD1 (6 bases). Germline CDR1 MGHRA, CDR2 YSYEKL. V dropped 6 bases and J dropped 3 bases, with 14 bases sitting between them. There are 14 residues in the CDR3.